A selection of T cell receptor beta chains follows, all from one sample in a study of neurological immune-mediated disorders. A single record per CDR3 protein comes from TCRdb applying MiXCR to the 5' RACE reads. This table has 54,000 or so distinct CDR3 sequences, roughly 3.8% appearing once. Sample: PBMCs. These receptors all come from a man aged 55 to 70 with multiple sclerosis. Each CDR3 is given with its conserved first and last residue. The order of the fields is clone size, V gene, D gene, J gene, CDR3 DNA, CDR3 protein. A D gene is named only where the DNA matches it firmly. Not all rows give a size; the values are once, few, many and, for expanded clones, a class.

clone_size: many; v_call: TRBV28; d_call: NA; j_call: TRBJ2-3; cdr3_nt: TGTGCCAGCAGCACTCGCCCAGATACGCAGTATTTT; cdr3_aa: CASSTRPDTQYF
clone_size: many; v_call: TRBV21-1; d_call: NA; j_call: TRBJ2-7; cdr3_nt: TGTGCCAGCCGGGGGGACAGGTGTTACGAGCAGTACTTC; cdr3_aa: CASRGDRCYEQYF
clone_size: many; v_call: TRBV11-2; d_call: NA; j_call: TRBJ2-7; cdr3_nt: TGTGCCAGCAGCCGACCCGGGGTTCGAGGAGAGCAGTACTTC; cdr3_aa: CASSRPGVRGEQYF
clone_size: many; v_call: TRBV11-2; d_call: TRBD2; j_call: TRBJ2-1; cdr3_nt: TGTGCCAGCAGCTTAGTAGGGAGCGGGAGTTACAATGAGCAGTTCTTC; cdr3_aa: CASSLVGSGSYNEQFF
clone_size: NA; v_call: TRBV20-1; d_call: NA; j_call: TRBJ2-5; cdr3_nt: TGCAGTGCTAGAGATCCCCAGGGTTTGACCCAGTACTTC; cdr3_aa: CSARDPQGLTQYF
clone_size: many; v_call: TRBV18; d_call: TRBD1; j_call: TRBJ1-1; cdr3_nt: TGTGCCAGCTCATTCGGACAGGGGATAGAAGCTTTCTTT; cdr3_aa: CASSFGQGIEAFF
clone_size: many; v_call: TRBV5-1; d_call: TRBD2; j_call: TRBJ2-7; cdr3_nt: TGCGCCAGCAGCTTTGGGACTAGCGGGGTATACGAGCAGTACTTC; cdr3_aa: CASSFGTSGVYEQYF
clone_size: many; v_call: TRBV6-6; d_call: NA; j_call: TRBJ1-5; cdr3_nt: TGTGCCAGCAGTTCGTTTGTCGGCCCGGGATCGCAGCCCCAGCATTTT; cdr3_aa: CASSSFVGPGSQPQHF
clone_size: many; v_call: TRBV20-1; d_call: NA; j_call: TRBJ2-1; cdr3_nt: TGCAGTGCTACTGATGAGGGGCGCCAAAGCCTCAATGAGCAGTTCTTC; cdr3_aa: CSATDEGRQSLNEQFF
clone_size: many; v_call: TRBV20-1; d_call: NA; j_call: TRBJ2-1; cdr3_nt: TGCAGTGCTAGAGATACGTTGCGCTCCTACAATGAGCAGTTCTTC; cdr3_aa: CSARDTLRSYNEQFF
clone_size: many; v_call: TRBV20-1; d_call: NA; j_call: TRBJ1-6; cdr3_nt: TGCAGTGCGTCCCCCGGGACCCTTAATTCACCCCTCCACTTT; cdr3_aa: CSASPGTLNSPLHF
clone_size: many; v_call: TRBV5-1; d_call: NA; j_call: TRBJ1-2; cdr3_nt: TGCGCCAGCAGCTTGGAGGAGGGGATACGCTACACCTTC; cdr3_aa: CASSLEEGIRYTF
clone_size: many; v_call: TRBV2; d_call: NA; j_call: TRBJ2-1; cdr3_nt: TGTGCCAGCTGTTTAGCTTTGAGGGACTATGAGCAGTTCTTC; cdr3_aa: CASCLALRDYEQFF
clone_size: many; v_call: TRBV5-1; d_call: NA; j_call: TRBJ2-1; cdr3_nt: TGCGCCAGCAGAAAGACCGGGAGACGGGACAATGAGCAGTTCTTC; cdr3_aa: CASRKTGRRDNEQFF
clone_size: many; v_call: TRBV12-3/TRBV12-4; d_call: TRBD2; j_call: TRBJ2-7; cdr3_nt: TGTGCCAGCAGTTTAAGGCTAGCGGGAGGGTCTTTAGCCTACGAGCAGTACTTC; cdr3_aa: CASSLRLAGGSLAYEQYF
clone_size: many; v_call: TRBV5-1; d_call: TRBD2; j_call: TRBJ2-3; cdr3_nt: TGCGCCAGCAGCGAGCTAGCGGGAGGAAGAGATACGCAGTATTTT; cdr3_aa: CASSELAGGRDTQYF
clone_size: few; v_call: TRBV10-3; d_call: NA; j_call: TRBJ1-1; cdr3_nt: TGTGCCATCAGTGAGTCCCCAGGGGAGAACACTGAAGCTTTCTTT; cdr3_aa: CAISESPGENTEAFF